One TCR beta chain is described in this entry. Antigen: not known. Deletions cut 0 bases from V and 7 bases from J, with 25 bases between. This CDR3 comprises 20 residues. CDR1 LNHDA and CDR2 SQIVND come from the germline V gene (reference sequence). Breast cancer patients provided tissue from their axillary draining lymph nodes. The data were taken from a study of breast tumors, draining lymph nodes, adjacent tissues. Study conclusions and caveats: Data only fit, rather than demonstrated, lymph node origin of most tumor T cells. Tumor repertoires ranked between lymph nodes and nontumor tissue in diversity, with V and J gene preferences. Tumor and nontumor repertoires were significantly more similar in luminal-like than in basal-like breast cancer. The data were judged consistent with most tumor T cells coming from lymph node and expanding in tumor.

TCRdb reprocessed the multiplex PCR reads via MiXCR and lists one record per CDR3 protein. The repertoire has under 250,000 distinct CDR3 sequences, about 30% of them found once; the top ten carry over 1.1%. The J gene is TRBJ1-6, the V gene TRBV19; D may be TRBD1 (6 bases). Sequencing used axillary lymph node tissue. This receptor was taken from a female donor with breast cancer. Some clones in this sample may be carry-over from other donors' samples. The CDR3 DNA sequence: TGTGCCAGTAGTATAGATCTCCCCGGGGGCAGGAGAAAAGGAAATTCACCCCTCCACTTT. Its protein product is CASSIDLPGGRRKGNSPLHF.